This T cell receptor (beta chain) emerged from a study of blood T cell repertoires in COVID-19. Study background: PBMCs, B-cell-depleted T cells, or T cells provided the cDNA or gDNA that made up the material.

Clones were sequenced by immunoSEQ multiplex PCR, and TCRdb holds only the in-frame ones, with some missing. The sample comprises 150,000 to 200,000 clones, just under 90% of which are singletons, and approximately 13% rests with the top ten. Followed longitudinally, the Seattle patients had been enrolled during active infection. Sample: peripheral blood. The sequence came from a woman in her seventies with COVID-19, enrolled during active disease.

The CDR3 nucleotides read TGTGCCAGCAGCGTAACAGGGGCCCCTGGCTACGAGCAGTACTTC. Translating it yields CASSVTGAPGYEQYF. J is TRBJ2-7 and V is TRBV11-2, with 7 nucleotides matching TRBD1. The germline V gene has CDR1 SGHAT and CDR2 FQNNGV. The junction had 10 bases not matched to a gene; V was cut back by 5 bases and J by 3 bases. CDR3 length equals 15 residues.